The source of this T cell receptor (beta chain) is a study of patients and donors after allogeneic stem cell transplantation. This CDR3 has 14 residues. Germline values: CDR1 SGHTA, CDR2 FQGTGA. Trimming left V 1 base short and J 5 bases short, with 11 bases between. This clonotype was observed a single time. TCRdb processed the RT-PCR reads anew with MiXCR; each CDR3 protein has one entry. Counted here are 900,000 to 1,000,000 distinct CDR3 sequences, about a sixth occurring once; the ten biggest clones make up around 6%. Specimen: blood, either unsorted or a sorted T cell fraction (not recorded which). This TCR was sampled from a human donor who was either an allogeneic HSCT recipient or a stem cell or donor lymphocyte infusion donor (not recorded which). It is not recorded whose cells these are; they may come from a transplant donor. The chain recombines TRBV7-3 with TRBJ2-5, with TRBD2 as a possible D gene (5 bases). CDR3 sequence (DNA): TGTGCCAGCAGCTTAAGTGGGCCGGGGGAGACCCAGTACTTC. Its translation: CASSLSGPGETQYF.